The 17 T cell receptor beta chains below all came from one sample that was sequenced in a study of T cell repertoires in cytomegalovirus infection. TCRdb used MiXCR to reprocess the reads, holding one entry per CDR3 protein. The sample comprises about 260,000 distinct CDR3 sequences, roughly an eighth of which are singletons, and roughly 8.9% rests with the top ten. Sample: PBMCs. All receptors come from a human donor in good health (CMV status not recorded). Some clones in this sample may be carry-over from other donors' samples.

This clonotype was picked up a small number of times. The gene calls are TRBV20-1 and TRBJ1-5, with unresolved D. V lost 6 bases to trimming and J lost 0 bases, with 12 bases between them. The length of the CDR3 is 14 residues. CDR1 and CDR2 from the germline V gene are DFQATT and SNEGSKA (reference sequence). CDR3 protein: CSAPDMYSNQPQHF. The CDR3, as DNA: TGCAGTGCACCCGACATGTATAGCAATCAGCCCCAGCATTTT.

The J gene is TRBJ1-2, the V gene TRBV2, with 9 nucleotides matching TRBD1. Germline assignment: CDR1 SNHLY and CDR2 FYNNEI. The length of the CDR3 is 16 residues. V shed 1 base and J 0 bases; nucleotides not matched to a gene: 3. CDR3 sequence: CASSEDRDRANYGYTF. The CDR3 DNA reads TGTGCCAGCAGTGAAGACCGGGACAGGGCTAACTATGGCTACACCTTC.

For this clonotype: This sequence may be a read error, since a much larger clone differs from it by one base. The chain carries TRBV7-6 and TRBJ1-1; a possible D gene is TRBD1 (5 bases). The CDR3 runs to 12 residues. V lost 3 bases to trimming and J lost 8 bases, with 10 bases between them. CDR1 SGHVS and CDR2 FNYEAQ come from the germline V gene. This CDR3 is CASSFGGREAFF. The CDR3 region has the DNA TGTGCCAGCAGCTTTGGGGGACGAGAAGCTTTCTTT. The whole variable domain, filled in from reference TRBV7-6 and TRBJ1-1, reads GAGVSQSPRYKVTKRGQDVALRCDPISGHVSLYWYRQALGQGPEFLTYFNYEAQQDKSGLPNDRFSAERPEGSISTLTIQRTEQRDSAMYRCASSFGGREAFFGQGTRLTVV.

The chain has TRBV29-1 and TRBJ2-7; 7 bases are a match to TRBD1. The CDR3 spans 14 residues. The V gene end was trimmed by 6 bases and the J gene end by 3 bases; junction bases not matched to a gene: 11. Germline V CDR1 and CDR2: SQVTM, ANQGSEA. The CDR3 sequence is CSVPDRDEYYEQYF. In DNA, the CDR3 is TGCAGCGTCCCAGACAGGGATGAGTACTACGAGCAGTACTTC.

The table lists this clonotype with many counts. The chain couples TRBV7-2 to TRBJ1-2; TRBD1 is a possible D gene (6 bases). V lost 5 bases, J lost 1 base, and 14 bases lay in between. CDR1 and CDR2 (germline): SGHTA, FQGNSA. This CDR3 spans 15 amino acids. CDR3 in DNA: TGTGCCAGCAGCGGTCGGACAGATAATAACTATGGCTACACCTTC. Its translation is CASSGRTDNNYGYTF. Based on the CDR3 plus reference TRBV7-2 and TRBJ1-2, the full variable domain is GAGVSQSPSNKVTEKGKDVELRCDPISGHTALYWYRQSLGQGLEFLIYFQGNSAPDKSGLPSDRFSAERTGGSVSTLTIQRTQQEDSAVYLCASSGRTDNNYGYTFGSGTRLTVV.

V usage is TRBV19 and J usage is TRBJ2-1, with 8 bases lining up with TRBD2. The V segment lost 6 bases and the J segment 9 bases; nucleotides outside the gene matches: 16. The CDR3 consists of 16 residues. CDR1 is LNHDA, CDR2 SQIVND, per germline (reference sequence). CDR3 sequence: CASSGRGGAYNSEQFF. In nucleotides, the CDR3 is TGTGCCAGTAGCGGTCGGGGGGGGGCCTACAATAGTGAGCAGTTCTTC.

Details on this clonotype: At one of its ends the junction is not consistent with the germline gene, which may arise from a read error. V usage is TRBV5-1 and J usage is TRBJ2-7; the D is unclear. The germline CDR1 and CDR2 sequences are SGHRS and YFSETQ. CDR3 length: 11 residues. The CDR3 region is CASSDLGEEYF. In DNA, the CDR3 is TGCGCCAGCAGCGACCTTGGCGAGGAGTACTTC.

This clonotype came up many times. The rearrangement uses TRBV7-8 and TRBJ1-1; the D gene is possibly TRBD1 (5 bases). The CDR3 totals 15 residues. V lost 1 base to trimming and J lost 1 base, with 10 bases between them. The V gene's germline CDR1 is SGHVS and CDR2 FQNEAQ. The CDR3 reads CASSLDTGPNTEAFF. The CDR3 coding sequence is TGTGCCAGCAGCTTAGATACGGGGCCGAACACTGAAGCTTTCTTT.

This clonotype was found many times. V usage is TRBV12-3 or TRBV12-4 and J usage is TRBJ1-5; D gene unclear. This CDR3 comprises 12 residues. The V gene lost 7 bases and the J gene lost 0 bases, with 4 bases spanning the gap. CDR3 coding DNA: TGTGCCAGCAAGGTTAGCAATCAGCCCCAGCATTTT. It encodes CASKVSNQPQHF.

This clonotype was observed at least ten times. The chain joins TRBV28 to TRBJ2-7; tentatively, D is TRBD1 or TRBD2 (6 bases each). V gave up 8 bases and J gave up 0 bases, with 14 bases separating them. CDR1 is MDHEN, CDR2 SYDVKM, per germline. This CDR3 is 14 amino acids long. The CDR3 spells CASLRLGGSYEQYF. DNA of the CDR3: TGTGCCAGCCTGCGACTAGGGGGCTCCTACGAGCAGTACTTC.

This clonotype appeared many times. J is TRBJ2-4 and V is TRBV12-3 or TRBV12-4, with 8 bases that match TRBD1. The trim removed 7 bases at V and 1 base at J, leaving 9 bases unmatched. The CDR3 is made up of 16 amino acids. The CDR3 spells CASTPRQGSAKNIQYF. The CDR3 coding sequence is TGTGCCAGCACCCCCCGACAGGGGTCGGCCAAAAACATTCAGTACTTC.

The V gene is TRBV28, the J gene TRBJ1-1; D uncertain. Germline V lookup: CDR1 MDHEN, CDR2 SYDVKM. CDR3 length equals 13 residues. V was cut by 3 bases and J by 11 bases, with 16 bases left in between. The CDR3: CASSFPGPSLAFF. The DNA of the CDR3 is TGTGCCAGCAGTTTCCCGGGCCCTTCCCTCGCTTTCTTT.

In this sample, this clonotype turned up many times. This rearrangement joins TRBV6-6 to TRBJ2-3; D uncertain. In germline, CDR1 is MNHNY, CDR2 SVGAGI (reference sequence). V lost 1 base and J lost 1, with 3 bases in between. The CDR3 extends over 13 amino acids. The CDR3 DNA follows: TGTGCCAGCAGTTACTACGGCACAGATACGCAGTATTTT. Residues: CASSYYGTDTQYF.

This clonotype was picked up many times. This rearrangement joins TRBV28 to TRBJ1-1; D is perhaps TRBD1 (5 bases). The CDR3 covers 14 residues. CDR1 is MDHEN and CDR2 is SYDVKM in the germline V gene. V lost 3 bases, J lost 1 base, and 9 bases lay in between. CDR3 sequence reads: CASSFPDRNTEAFF. In DNA, the CDR3 is TGTGCCAGCAGTTTCCCCGACAGGAACACTGAAGCTTTCTTT.

This clonotype was counted only a few times. J is TRBJ2-7 and V is TRBV20-1, with no clear D. There are 14 residues in the CDR3. V dropped 3 bases and J dropped 4 bases, with 16 bases sitting between them. In germline, CDR1 is DFQATT, CDR2 SNEGSKA (reference sequence). The DNA for the CDR3 is TGCAGTGCTAGTTTGGGTGGTGGAGTATACGAGCAGTACTTC. Translation gives CSASLGGGVYEQYF.

This clonotype was recorded at least ten times. The V gene is TRBV6-2 or TRBV6-3, the J gene TRBJ2-7, with a weak D call TRBD1 (6 bases). CDR1 MNHEY and CDR2 SVGEGT come from the germline V gene. This CDR3 is 18 amino acids long. Trimming stripped 2 bases from V and 3 bases from J, with 23 bases between. The CDR3 DNA is TGTGCCAGCAGTTACGGTGAGACAGGAGGTGAAGGGGACTACGAGCAGTACTTC. Protein sequence: CASSYGETGGEGDYEQYF.

The gene calls are TRBV15 and TRBJ1-3, with D possibly matching TRBD1 (5 bases). The CDR3 contains 16 residues. In germline, CDR1 is LNHNV, CDR2 YYDKDF (reference sequence). The V and J ends lost 0 bases and 0 bases respectively, with 9 bases between them. CDR3 protein: CATSRDRGLSGNTIYF. The CDR3 DNA reads as TGTGCCACCAGCAGAGATAGGGGTCTCTCTGGAAACACCATATATTTT.